This T cell receptor (beta chain) was sequenced during a study of blood T cell repertoires in COVID-19. Overall study: The analysed material was cDNA or gDNA that came from T cells, B-cell-depleted T cells, or PBMCs.

TCRdb keeps only in-frame clones here, not all; method: immunoSEQ multiplex PCR. The table shows hundreds of thousands of clones, with 90% occurring only once. The length of the CDR3 is 14 residues. Per the germline V gene, CDR1 is SGHTA and CDR2 is FQGNSA. V gave up 4 bases and J gave up 0 bases, with 9 bases separating them. The cohort comprised adults aged about 18 to 100 years residing in approximately 22 US areas. Sequencing was carried out using PBMCs or T cells enriched from blood (not recorded which). V is TRBV7-2 and J is TRBJ1-1; perhaps TRBD1 as D (6 bases). The origin of this receptor is a woman under 30 with acute COVID-19. Here the CDR3 reads CASSSRGLNTEAFF. CDR3 nucleotide sequence: TGTGCCAGCAGCTCCAGGGGCTTGAACACTGAAGCTTTCTTT.